This is a list of T cell receptor beta chains from one sample in a study of blood T cell repertoires in COVID-19. Assay: immunoSEQ multiplex PCR; the TCRdb copy retains only in-frame clones and omits some. Among 310,000 or so clones listed, 86% were seen once. Sequencing was carried out using peripheral blood. Every receptor here comes from a woman aged 25 to 45 who had recovered from COVID-19. The CDR3 runs from the conserved cysteine through the conserved F or W. A D gene is named only where the DNA matches it firmly. The size of a clone is reported for some rows only, either as once, few or many, or as a class for expanded clones.

>TRBJ2-7|TRBD2|-|TRBV7-2
CASRPLAGAYYEQYF
TGTGCCAGCCGACCCTTAGCGGGAGCCTACTACGAGCAGTACTTC
>TRBJ2-5|-|-|TRBV15
CATTQRETGQETQYF
TGTGCCACCACACAGAGGGAGACAGGACAAGAGACCCAGTACTTC
>TRBJ1-2|TRBD1|-|TRBV5-6
CASSPNPPGQGNYGYTF
TGTGCCAGCAGCCCGAACCCCCCGGGACAGGGGAACTATGGCTACACCTTC
>TRBJ2-7|-|-|TRBV11-2
CASSLAGGREQYF
TGTGCCAGCAGCTTAGCAGGGGGGAGAGAGCAGTACTTC
>TRBJ1-2|-|-|TRBV5-3
CARSLDGEMWGYTF
TGTGCCAGAAGCCTGGACGGGGAGATGTGGGGCTACACCTTC
>TRBJ2-1|-|few|TRBV28
CASSSGLFSYNEQFF
TGTGCCAGCAGCTCGGGACTGTTTAGCTACAATGAGCAGTTCTTC
>TRBJ2-5|-|-|TRBV25-1
CASSRVPGETQYF
TGTGCCAGCAGTCGAGTCCCCGGGGAGACCCAGTACTTC
>TRBJ1-6|TRBD1|few|TRBV27
CASSPTDRGNSPLHF
TGTGCCAGCAGTCCAACCGACAGGGGAAATTCACCCCTCCACTTT
>TRBJ1-2|TRBD1|-|TRBV6-5
CASSGTGGNYGYTF
TGTGCCAGCAGCGGGACAGGGGGCAACTATGGCTACACCTTC
>TRBJ2-1|TRBD1|-|TRBV5-6
CASSLGDSGEQFF
TGTGCCAGCAGCTTGGGGGACAGCGGTGAGCAGTTCTTC
>TRBJ2-7|TRBD2|-|TRBV7-9
CASSLTSGSAEQYF
TGTGCCAGCAGCCTGACTAGCGGGAGTGCCGAGCAGTACTTC
>TRBJ1-1|-|-|TRBV7-8
CASSFTKLNTEAFF
TGTGCCAGCAGCTTCACTAAGCTGAACACTGAAGCTTTCTTT
>TRBJ2-3|TRBD2|-|TRBV9
CASSVVDSGSSDTQYF
TGTGCCAGCAGCGTAGTGGATAGCGGGAGCTCAGATACGCAGTATTTT
>TRBJ1-1|TRBD1|-|TRBV6-5
CASSYQDRPNTEAFF
TGTGCCAGCAGTTACCAGGACAGGCCGAACACTGAAGCTTTCTTT
>TRBJ2-7|-|-|TRBV11-2
CASSLAGLSSYEQYF
TGTGCCAGCAGCTTGGCGGGACTGAGCTCCTACGAGCAGTACTTC
>TRBJ2-2|-|-|TRBV19
CATTPTGFGGELFF
TGTGCCACCACCCCCACAGGGTTCGGCGGGGAGCTGTTTTTT
>TRBJ2-1|TRBD1|few|TRBV28
CASRSGQGTEQFF
TGTGCCAGCAGAAGCGGACAGGGAACTGAGCAGTTCTTC
>TRBJ1-1|-|few|TRBV6-5
CASSYVSTGPAFF
TGTGCCAGCAGTTACGTCTCAACAGGGCCAGCTTTCTTT
>TRBJ2-7|TRBD2|once|TRBV19
CASSIDQVRGSYEQYF
TGTGCCAGTAGTATAGATCAAGTGCGGGGGTCCTACGAGCAGTACTTC
>TRBJ1-2|-|-|TRBV19
CASSVQGVDYGYTF
TGTGCCAGTAGTGTACAAGGGGTAGACTATGGCTACACCTTC
>TRBJ1-4|-|once|TRBV30
CAWSRLNEKLFF
TGTGCCTGGAGTAGACTTAATGAAAAACTGTTTTTT
>TRBJ1-5|-|-|TRBV19
CASSIRLGVGGISNQPQHF
TGTGCCAGTAGTATTCGTCTGGGTGTCGGCGGGATTAGCAATCAGCCCCAGCATTTT
>TRBJ2-1|-|few|TRBV5-3
CARSPCNEQFF
TGTGCCAGAAGCCCGTGCAATGAGCAGTTCTTC
>TRBJ1-6|-|-|TRBV5-6
CASSLRLSSPLHF
TGTGCCAGCAGCTTGAGACTTAGTTCACCCCTCCACTTT